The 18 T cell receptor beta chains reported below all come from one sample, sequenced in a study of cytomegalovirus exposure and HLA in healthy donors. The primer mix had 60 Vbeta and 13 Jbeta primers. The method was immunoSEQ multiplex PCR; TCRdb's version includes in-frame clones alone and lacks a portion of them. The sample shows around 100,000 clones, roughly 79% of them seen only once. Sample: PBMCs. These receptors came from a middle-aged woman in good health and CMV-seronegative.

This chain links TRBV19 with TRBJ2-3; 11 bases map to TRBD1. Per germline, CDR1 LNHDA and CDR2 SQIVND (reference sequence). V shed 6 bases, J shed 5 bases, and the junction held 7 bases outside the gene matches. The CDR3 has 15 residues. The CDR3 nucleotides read TGTGCCAGTAGCCCGGGACAGGGGGAGGGAGATACGCAGTATTTT. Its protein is CASSPGQGEGDTQYF.

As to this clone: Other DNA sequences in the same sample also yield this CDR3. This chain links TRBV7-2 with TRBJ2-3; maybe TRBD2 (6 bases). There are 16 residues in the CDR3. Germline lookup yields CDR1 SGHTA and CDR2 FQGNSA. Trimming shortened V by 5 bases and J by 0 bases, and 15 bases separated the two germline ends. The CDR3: CASSPFGGSSTDTQYF. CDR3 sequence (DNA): TGTGCCAGCAGCCCGTTCGGGGGATCTAGCACAGATACGCAGTATTTT.

Written as DNA, the CDR3 is TGCAGCGTTGGTCGACTAGAGGAGACCCAGTACTTC. It encodes CSVGRLEETQYF. The V call is TRBV29-1, the J call TRBJ2-5, with D tentatively TRBD2 (6 bases). Trimming took off 4 bases at V and 5 bases at J, with 11 bases between the two ends. CDR1 is SQVTM, CDR2 ANQGSEA, per germline. This CDR3 has 12 residues. The full variable domain, with the rest looked up from reference TRBV29-1 and TRBJ2-5, is SAVISQKPSRDICQRGTSLTIQCQVDSQVTMMFWYRQQPGQSLTLIATANQGSEATYESGFVIDKFPISRPNLTFSTLTVSNMSPEDSSIYLCSVGRLEETQYFGPGTRLLVL.

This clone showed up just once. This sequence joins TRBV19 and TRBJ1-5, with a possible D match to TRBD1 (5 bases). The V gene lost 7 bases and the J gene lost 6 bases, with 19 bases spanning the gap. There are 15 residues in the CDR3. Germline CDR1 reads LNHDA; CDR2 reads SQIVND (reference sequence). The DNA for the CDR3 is TGTGCCAGTACCTCACAACGGGGGGAGGGTCAGCCCCAGCATTTT. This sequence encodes CASTSQRGEGQPQHF.

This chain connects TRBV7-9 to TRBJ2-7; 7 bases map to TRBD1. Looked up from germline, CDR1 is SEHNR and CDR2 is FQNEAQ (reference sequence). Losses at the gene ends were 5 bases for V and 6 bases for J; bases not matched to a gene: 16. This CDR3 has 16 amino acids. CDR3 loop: CASSPSDRAFSGEQYF. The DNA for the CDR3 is TGTGCCAGCAGCCCGTCCGACAGGGCCTTTTCCGGCGAGCAGTACTTC.

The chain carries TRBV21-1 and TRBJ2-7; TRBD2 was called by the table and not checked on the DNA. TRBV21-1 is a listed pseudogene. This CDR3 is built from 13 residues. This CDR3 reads CASGRTSSYEQYF. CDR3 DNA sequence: TGTGCCAGCGGTCGGACTAGTAGCTACGAGCAGTACTTC.

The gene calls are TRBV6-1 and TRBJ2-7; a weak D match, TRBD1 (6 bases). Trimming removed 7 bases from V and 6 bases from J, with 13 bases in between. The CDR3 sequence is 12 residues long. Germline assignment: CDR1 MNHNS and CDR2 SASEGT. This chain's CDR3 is CASTNRVGEQYF. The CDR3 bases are TGTGCCAGCACAAACAGGGTGGGCGAGCAGTACTTC.

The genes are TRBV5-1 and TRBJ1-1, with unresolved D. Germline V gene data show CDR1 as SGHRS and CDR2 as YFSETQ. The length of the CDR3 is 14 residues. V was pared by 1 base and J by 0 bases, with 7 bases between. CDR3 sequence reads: CASSLRRLNTEAFF. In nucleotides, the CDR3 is TGCGCCAGCAGCTTGAGGAGATTGAACACTGAAGCTTTCTTT.

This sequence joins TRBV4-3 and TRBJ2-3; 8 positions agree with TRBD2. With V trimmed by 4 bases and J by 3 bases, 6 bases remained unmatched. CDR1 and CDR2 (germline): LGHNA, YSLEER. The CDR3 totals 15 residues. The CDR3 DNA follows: TGCGCCAGCAGCCTCTCGCGGGGGGCGACAGATACGCAGTATTTT. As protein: CASSLSRGATDTQYF.

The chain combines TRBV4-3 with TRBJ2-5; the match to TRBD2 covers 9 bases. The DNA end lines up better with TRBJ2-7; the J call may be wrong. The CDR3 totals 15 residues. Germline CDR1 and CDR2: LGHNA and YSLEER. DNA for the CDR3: TGCGCCAGCAGCCCCCTAGCGGGGACCGCCTACGAGCAGTACTTC. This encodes CASSPLAGTAYEQYF.

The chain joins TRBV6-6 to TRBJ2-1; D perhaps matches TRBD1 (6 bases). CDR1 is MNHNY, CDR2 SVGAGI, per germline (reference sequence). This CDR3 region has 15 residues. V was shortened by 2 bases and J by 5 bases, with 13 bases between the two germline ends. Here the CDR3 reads CASSYGGQKNNEQFF. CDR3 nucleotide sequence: TGTGCCAGCAGTTACGGGGGACAAAAAAACAATGAGCAGTTCTTC.

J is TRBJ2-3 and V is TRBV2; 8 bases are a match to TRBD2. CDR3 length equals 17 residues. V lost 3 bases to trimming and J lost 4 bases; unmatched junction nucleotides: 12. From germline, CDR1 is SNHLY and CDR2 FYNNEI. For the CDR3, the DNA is TGTGCCAGCAGTGAGAGGCGGGAGGTTCAATGGGCAGATACGCAGTATTTT. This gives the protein CASSERREVQWADTQYF. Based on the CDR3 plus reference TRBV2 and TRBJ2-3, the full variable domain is EPEVTQTPSHQVTQMGQEVILRCVPISNHLYFYWYRQILGQKVEFLVSFYNNEISEKSEIFDDQFSVERPDGSNFTLKIRSTKLEDSAMYFCASSERREVQWADTQYFGPGTRLTVL.

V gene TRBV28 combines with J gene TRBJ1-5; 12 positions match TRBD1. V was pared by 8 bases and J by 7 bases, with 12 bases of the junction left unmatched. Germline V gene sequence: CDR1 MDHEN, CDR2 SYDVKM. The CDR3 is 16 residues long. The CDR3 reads CASYLAGQGALQPQHF. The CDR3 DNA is TGTGCCAGCTACCTTGCGGGACAGGGGGCTTTACAGCCCCAGCATTTT.

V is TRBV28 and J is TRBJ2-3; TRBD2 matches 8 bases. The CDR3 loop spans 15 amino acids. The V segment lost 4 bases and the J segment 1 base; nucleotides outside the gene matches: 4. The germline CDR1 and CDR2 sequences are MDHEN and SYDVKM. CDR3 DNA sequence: TGTGCCAGCAGTTCGATCGGGGGGGGCACAGATACGCAGTATTTT. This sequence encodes CASSSIGGGTDTQYF.

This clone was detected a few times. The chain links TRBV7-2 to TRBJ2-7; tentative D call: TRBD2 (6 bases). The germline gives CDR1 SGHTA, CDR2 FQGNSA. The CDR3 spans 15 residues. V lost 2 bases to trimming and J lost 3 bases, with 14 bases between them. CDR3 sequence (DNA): TGTGCCAGCAGCTTATTCGCGGGGCCCGACTACGAGCAGTACTTC. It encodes CASSLFAGPDYEQYF. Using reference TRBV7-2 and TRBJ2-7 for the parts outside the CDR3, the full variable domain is GAGVSQSPSNKVTEKGKDVELRCDPISGHTALYWYRQSLGQGLEFLIYFQGNSAPDKSGLPSDRFSAERTGGSVSTLTIQRTQQEDSAVYLCASSLFAGPDYEQYFGPGTRLTVT.

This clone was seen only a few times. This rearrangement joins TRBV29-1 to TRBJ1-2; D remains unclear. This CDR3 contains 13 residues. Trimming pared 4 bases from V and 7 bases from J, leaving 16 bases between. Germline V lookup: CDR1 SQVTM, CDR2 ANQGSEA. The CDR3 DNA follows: TGCAGCGTTGTGCAGCGCCTGGACTTTGGCTACACCTTC. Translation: CSVVQRLDFGYTF.

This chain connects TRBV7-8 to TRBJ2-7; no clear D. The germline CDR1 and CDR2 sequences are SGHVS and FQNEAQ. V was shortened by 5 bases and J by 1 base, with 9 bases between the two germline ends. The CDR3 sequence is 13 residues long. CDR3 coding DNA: TGTGCCAGCAGCCCTCAGAGGTCCTACGAGCAGTACTTC. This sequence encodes CASSPQRSYEQYF. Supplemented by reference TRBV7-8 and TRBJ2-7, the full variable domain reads GAGVSQSPRYKVAKRGQDVALRCDPISGHVSLFWYQQALGQGPEFLTYFQNEAQLDKSGLPSDRFFAERPEGSVSTLKIQRTQQEDSAVYLCASSPQRSYEQYFGPGTRLTVT.

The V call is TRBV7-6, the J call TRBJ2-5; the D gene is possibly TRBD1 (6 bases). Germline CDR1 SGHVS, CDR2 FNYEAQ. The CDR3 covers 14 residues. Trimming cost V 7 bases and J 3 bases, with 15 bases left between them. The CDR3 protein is CASTPPEGEETQYF. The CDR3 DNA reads TGTGCCAGCACCCCCCCCGAGGGGGAAGAGACCCAGTACTTC.